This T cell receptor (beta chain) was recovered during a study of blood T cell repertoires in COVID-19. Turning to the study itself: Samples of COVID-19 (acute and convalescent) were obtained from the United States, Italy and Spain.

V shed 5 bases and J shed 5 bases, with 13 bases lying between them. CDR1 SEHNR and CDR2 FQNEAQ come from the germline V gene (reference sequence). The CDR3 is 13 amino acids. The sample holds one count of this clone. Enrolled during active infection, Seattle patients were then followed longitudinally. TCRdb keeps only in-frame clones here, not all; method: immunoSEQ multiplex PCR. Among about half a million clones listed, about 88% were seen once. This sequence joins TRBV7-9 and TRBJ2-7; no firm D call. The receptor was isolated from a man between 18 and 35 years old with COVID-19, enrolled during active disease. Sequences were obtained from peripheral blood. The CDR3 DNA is TGTGCCAGCAGCCCTATCTCAGAGGACGAGCAGTACTTC. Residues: CASSPISEDEQYF.